This TCR beta chain was retrieved from a study of glioma-infiltrating T cells. Study-wide points: Non-neoplastic patients had below-expected tissue-blood divergence, while all gliomas exceeded expectation. Only very few CDR3 sequences appeared in both tissue and blood.

Amplification of TCR alpha and beta CDR3 regions from RNA used iRepertoire nested multiplex PCR. Tissue mRNA or PBMC total RNA, about 85-400 ng, went into one-step reverse transcription and amplification. A single record per CDR3 protein comes from TCRdb applying MiXCR to the multiplex PCR reads. This sample has roughly 100,000 distinct CDR3 sequences, with about 28% found just once. This CDR3 is 12 amino acids long. This clonotype was counted once. The antigen is undetermined. An end of the junction differs from the germline gene, which may be a read error. V and J are TRBV12-3 or TRBV12-4 and TRBJ2-1; 7 bases fit TRBD2. The TCR sequence derives from a human donor with low-grade glioma or glioblastoma, undergoing nonglioma brain surgery, or in good health (not recorded which). Sequencing was performed on glioma tissue, nonneoplastic brain tissue, or PBMCs (not recorded which). Here the CDR3 DNA reads TGTGCCAGCAGTGGGAGGGAGAATGGGCAGTTCTTC. This translates into CASSGRENGQFF.